The 20 T cell receptor beta chains below all came from one sample that was sequenced in a study of CD8 T cells in Susac syndrome (dated 2019 in TCRdb). The library was prepared using the immunoSEQ multiplex PCR assay. RNA was extracted with the RNeasy kit and roughly 0.45 to 1 ug was reverse transcribed using random hexamers. Starting from the raw public reads, TCRdb applied fastp trimming at Q25, assembled clones with MiXCR and retained in-frame beta chains. One record per CDR3 amino acid sequence lists the most common genes and DNA. This sample lists about 160,000 distinct CDR3 sequences; just over 90% were detected once. Of the sample, 0.08% is held by the ten largest clones. The sample comprised CD4+ T cells from PBMCs. Every receptor here comes from a human donor in good health.

The chain joins TRBV5-4 to TRBJ2-3; the match to TRBD2 covers 9 bases. This CDR3 is built from 15 residues. Germline trimming cut 2 bases from V and 2 bases from J; bases unmatched to any gene: 3. Germline CDR1 SGHNT, CDR2 YYREEE (reference sequence). CDR3 coding DNA: TGTGCCAGCAGCTTCAGACTAGCGGACACAGATACGCAGTATTTT. This sequence encodes CASSFRLADTDTQYF.

The genes are TRBV2 and TRBJ1-5; 8 bases map to TRBD1. V dropped 11 bases and J dropped 4; count of bases not matched to a gene: 4. Germline-derived CDR1 and CDR2 are SNHLY and FYNNEI. This CDR3 spans 12 amino acids. The CDR3 region has the DNA TGTGCCTCTGACAGGGGAAATCAGCCCCAGCATTTT. This translates into CASDRGNQPQHF.

The chain recombines TRBV7-2 with TRBJ1-3; no firm D call. Deletions cut 5 bases from V and 0 bases from J, with 14 bases between. The germline V gene encodes CDR1 SGHTA and CDR2 FQGNSA. CDR3 size: 16 residues. In nucleotides, the CDR3 is TGTGCCAGCAGCCCCCGGACGGTCAGCTCTGGAAACACCATATATTTT. Its translation is CASSPRTVSSGNTIYF.

This sequence joins TRBV3-1 and TRBJ1-1; D possibly corresponds to TRBD1 (5 bases). Germline assignment: CDR1 LGHDT and CDR2 YNNKEL (reference sequence). This CDR3 is built from 15 residues. With 7 bases removed from V and 0 bases from J, the gap between germline ends came to 15 bases. The CDR3 spells CASTRRDSLNTEAFF. The CDR3 bases are TGTGCCAGCACCCGTCGTGACAGCTTGAACACTGAAGCTTTCTTT.

V and J are TRBV7-9 and TRBJ2-1; D perhaps matches TRBD1 (7 bases). This CDR3 has 16 amino acids. Germline CDR1 is SEHNR and CDR2 is FQNEAQ (reference sequence). With 0 bases removed from V and 12 bases from J, the gap between germline ends came to 21 bases. DNA for the CDR3: TGTGCCAGCAGCTTAGCGGGGGGACAGTCTTTAAAGGGGCAGTTCTTC. Translating it yields CASSLAGGQSLKGQFF. Using reference TRBV7-9 and TRBJ2-1 for the parts outside the CDR3, the full variable domain is DTGVSQNPRHKITKRGQNVTFRCDPISEHNRLYWYRQTLGQGPEFLTYFQNEAQLEKSRLLSDRFSAERPKGSFSTLEIQRTEQGDSAMYLCASSLAGGQSLKGQFFGPGTRLTVL.

The chain combines TRBV30 with TRBJ1-3; D ambiguous. Trimming removed 4 bases at V and 3 bases at J, with 13 bases between. The CDR3 length is 14 residues. Germline V gene data show CDR1 as GTSNPN and CDR2 as SVGIG (reference sequence). As DNA, the CDR3 is TGTGCCTGGAAGAAGGAGCACTTTGGAAACACCATATATTTT. Its translation is CAWKKEHFGNTIYF.

The rearrangement uses TRBV12-3 or TRBV12-4 and TRBJ1-5, with 10 bases fitting TRBD1. The CDR3 runs 14 residues. V gave up 6 bases and J gave up 1 base; unmatched junction bases: 0. The CDR3 DNA follows: TGTGCCAGCAGGGGACAGGGGAGCAATCAGCCCCAGCATTTT. It translates to CASRGQGSNQPQHF.

CDR3 residues: CASSVGQAGETQYF. DNA for the CDR3: TGTGCCAGCAGCGTCGGACAGGCGGGAGAGACCCAGTACTTC. The chain combines TRBV9 with TRBJ2-5, with 7 bases matching TRBD1. There are 14 residues in the CDR3. V was clipped by 2 bases and J by 4 bases; unmatched bases: 5. The germline gives CDR1 SGDLS, CDR2 YYNGEE.

The V gene is TRBV4-1, the J gene TRBJ2-7; 10 bases align to TRBD2. V dropped 0 bases and J dropped 6; count of bases not matched to a gene: 5. The CDR3 is 15 residues long. Germline lookup yields CDR1 MGHRA and CDR2 YSYEKL. The CDR3 sequence: CASSQESSGSREQYF. The CDR3 DNA reads TGCGCCAGCAGCCAAGAGTCTAGCGGGAGTCGCGAGCAGTACTTC.

This chain links TRBV5-6 with TRBJ1-1, with D uncertain. Germline values: CDR1 SGHDT, CDR2 YYEEEE. V lost 0 bases to trimming and J lost 8 bases, with 8 bases between them. This CDR3 spans 12 amino acids. The CDR3 region is CASSLAGREAFF. The CDR3 nucleotides are TGTGCCAGCAGCTTGGCGGGCAGGGAAGCTTTCTTT.

The genes are TRBV10-3 and TRBJ2-5; D gene ambiguous. CDR1 and CDR2 from the germline V gene are ENHRY and SYGVKD. Trimming took off 2 bases at V and 0 bases at J, with 7 bases between the two ends. This CDR3 is 14 amino acids long. The CDR3 loop is CAISEGGDQETQYF. The CDR3 DNA sequence: TGTGCCATCAGTGAGGGTGGGGACCAAGAGACCCAGTACTTC.

V usage is TRBV20-1 and J usage is TRBJ2-1; no definite D call. The V end lost 0 bases, the J end lost 10 bases, and 7 bases lay between the germline ends. Germline V gene sequence: CDR1 DFQATT, CDR2 SNEGSKA (reference sequence). This CDR3 has 11 amino acids. CDR3 DNA: TGCAGTGCTAGAGAAGGTTTGGAGCAGTTCTTC. As protein: CSAREGLEQFF.

The chain has TRBV29-1 and TRBJ1-1; 7 bases align to TRBD1. From germline, CDR1 is SQVTM and CDR2 ANQGSEA. Losses at the gene ends were 4 bases for V and 12 bases for J; bases not matched to a gene: 11. CDR3 length: 12 residues. The CDR3 here is CSVVGMAGGPFF. For the CDR3, the DNA is TGCAGCGTTGTTGGTATGGCAGGGGGTCCTTTCTTT.

The chain joins TRBV10-3 to TRBJ1-2; no definite D call. V gave up 5 bases and J gave up 3 bases, with 10 bases separating them. The germline V gene has CDR1 ENHRY and CDR2 SYGVKD. The CDR3 totals 13 residues. Here the CDR3 DNA reads TGTGCCATCAGTCTCGGACCGGACTATGGCTACACCTTC. Its protein is CAISLGPDYGYTF.

The CDR3 DNA sequence: TGCGCCAGCAGTGAGGCCACGTCCGGGGAGCTGTTTTTT. Its translation: CASSEATSGELFF. V and J are TRBV10-2 and TRBJ2-2; D ambiguous. The CDR3 sequence is 13 residues long. The germline CDR1 and CDR2 sequences are WSHSY and SAAADI. V was shortened by 2 bases and J by 6 bases, with 7 bases between the two germline ends.

The chain carries TRBV20-1 and TRBJ2-1; 12 bases are shared with TRBD2. After removal of 3 bases from V and 9 bases from J, the junction contained 6 bases not matched to a gene. Per germline, CDR1 DFQATT and CDR2 SNEGSKA (reference sequence). This CDR3 is 14 amino acids long. In DNA form, the CDR3 reads TGCAGTGCTAGTTCTAGCGGGAGGGCCGTTGAGCAGTTCTTC. Protein: CSASSSGRAVEQFF.

The rearrangement joins TRBV15 to TRBJ2-5, with D unclear. From germline, CDR1 is LNHNV and CDR2 YYDKDF (reference sequence). With 0 bases removed from V and 4 bases from J, the gap between germline ends came to 3 bases. The CDR3 consists of 12 residues. The CDR3 nucleotides read TGTGCCACCAGCAGAGATGTAGAGACCCAGTACTTC. It yields the protein CATSRDVETQYF. Full variable domain (missing parts from reference TRBV15 and TRBJ2-5): DAMVIQNPRYQVTQFGKPVTLSCSQTLNHNVMYWYQQKSSQAPKLLFHYYDKDFNNEADTPDNFQSRRPNTSFCFLDIRSPGLGDTAMYLCATSRDVETQYFGPGTRLLVL.

This chain uses TRBV20-1 with TRBJ2-3; 12 bases fit TRBD2. Losses at the gene ends were 2 bases for V and 4 bases for J; bases not matched to a gene: 16. This CDR3 region has 19 residues. Germline assignment: CDR1 DFQATT and CDR2 SNEGSKA (reference sequence). CDR3 in DNA: TGCAGTGCTAGACGTGGGGCTAGCGGGAGGGCCGCTGGGGCAGATACGCAGTATTTT. It is translated as CSARRGASGRAAGADTQYF.

This chain connects TRBV7-3 to TRBJ2-2; D gene ambiguous. The CDR3 runs to 14 residues. V gave up 2 bases and J gave up 4 bases, with 8 bases separating them. Germline V gene data show CDR1 as SGHTA and CDR2 as FQGTGA. The CDR3 here is CASSLEHFTGELFF. In nucleotides, the CDR3 is TGTGCCAGCAGCTTAGAGCACTTCACCGGGGAGCTGTTTTTT.

The chain recombines TRBV7-2 with TRBJ2-3; maybe TRBD2 (7 bases). V was cut by 4 bases and J by 1 base, with 15 bases left in between. This CDR3 comprises 16 residues. CDR1 and CDR2 (germline): SGHTA, FQGNSA. The CDR3 region has the DNA TGTGCCAGCAGCTCCCGGGGGGCCTCTCGCACAGATACGCAGTATTTT. Its protein is CASSSRGASRTDTQYF.